The present T cell receptor beta chain was sequenced within a study of early T cells in non-severe SARS-CoV-2 infection. In the study overall: Sequencing targeted bulk RNA from unsorted whole blood, leaving chains unpaired.

Study-wide points: There was a bias toward anti-spike CD8 responses in VDJdb matching, which missed private and CD4 specificities.

For this clonotype: Its antigen is unidentified.

Each cDNA molecule carried a unique molecular identifier. MiXCR, applied by TCRdb to the 5' RACE reads, yields one record per CDR3 protein. The table records roughly 90,000 distinct CDR3 sequences, around 15% of them present only once. From germline, CDR1 is DFQATT and CDR2 SNEGSKA (reference sequence). The CDR3 runs 11 residues. V and J are TRBV20-1 and TRBJ2-7, with D hard to call. The material sequenced was whole blood. This TCR was recovered from an adult who was a healthcare worker with PCR-confirmed SARS-CoV-2 infection or an uninfected control (not recorded which). DNA for the CDR3: TGCAGCGCTTTATCCTCATACGAGCAGTACTTC. It encodes CSALSSYEQYF.